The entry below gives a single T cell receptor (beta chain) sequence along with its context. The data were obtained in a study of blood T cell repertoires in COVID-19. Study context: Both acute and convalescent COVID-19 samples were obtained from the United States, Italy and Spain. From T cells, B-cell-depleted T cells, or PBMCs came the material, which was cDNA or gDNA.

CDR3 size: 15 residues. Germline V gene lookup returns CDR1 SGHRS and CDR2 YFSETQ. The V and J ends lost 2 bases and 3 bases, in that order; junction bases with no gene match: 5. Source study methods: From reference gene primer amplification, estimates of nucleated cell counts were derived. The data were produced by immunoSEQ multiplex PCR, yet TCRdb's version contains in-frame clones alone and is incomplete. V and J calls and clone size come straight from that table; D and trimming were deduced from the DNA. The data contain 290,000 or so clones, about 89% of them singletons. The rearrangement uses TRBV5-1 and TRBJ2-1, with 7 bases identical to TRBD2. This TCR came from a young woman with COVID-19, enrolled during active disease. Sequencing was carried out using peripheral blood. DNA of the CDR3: TGCGCCAGCAGCTTTGCGGGAGACAACTACAATGAGCAGTTCTTC. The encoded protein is CASSFAGDNYNEQFF.